A single sample gave rise to the 6 T cell receptor beta chains below, sequenced in a study of naive and memory T cell subsets. An equimolar mix of two oligonucleotides served as the beta constant-region primer for TRBC1 and TRBC2. Nested alpha and beta constant-region primers with the SP2 primer drove four PCR rounds on ligated cDNA. TCRdb called the UMI-ligation and nested PCR reads again in MiXCR, with one record for every CDR3 protein. The data hold 95,000 to 150,000 distinct CDR3 sequences, with approximately 37% observed a single time. The sample taken for sequencing was central memory CD4+ T cells from blood. These receptors were obtained from a human donor in good health.

This clonotype was recorded a few times. The chain couples TRBV28 to TRBJ2-3, with 11 bases that match TRBD2. Germline loops: CDR1 MDHEN, CDR2 SYDVKM. J gave up 2 bases and V 4 bases, and 8 bases lay outside the gene matches. CDR3 length equals 17 residues. The CDR3 reads CASSSGLAASLTDTQYF. CDR3 bases: TGTGCCAGCAGTTCGGGACTAGCGGCCTCCCTCACAGATACGCAGTATTTT.

There are a few counts of this clonotype. V and J are TRBV6-5 and TRBJ2-5, with unresolved D. Germline V gene sequence: CDR1 MNHEY, CDR2 SVGAGI. This CDR3 is built from 11 residues. Trimming cost V 10 bases and J 5 bases, with 11 bases left between them. CDR3 protein: CATRLRETQYF. In DNA, the CDR3 is TGTGCCACCCGGCTCCGTGAGACCCAGTACTTC.

The chain carries TRBV12-3 or TRBV12-4 and TRBJ1-5; no clear D. The CDR3 totals 15 residues. V gave up 7 bases and J gave up 2 bases, with 15 bases separating them. CDR3 in DNA: TGTGCCAGCACCGCTCGGACGCCGGGCAATCAGCCCCAGCATTTT. As protein: CASTARTPGNQPQHF.

This clonotype was counted only a few times. CDR3 bases: TGTGCCAGTAGCGGGACTAGCGCTAACAATGAGCAGTTCTTC. Residues: CASSGTSANNEQFF. This chain uses TRBV19 with TRBJ2-1; TRBD2 matches 10 bases. J lost 5 bases, V lost 6 bases, and 4 bases had no gene match. CDR3 length: 14 residues. CDR1 is LNHDA and CDR2 is SQIVND in the germline V gene (reference sequence).

V usage is TRBV27 and J usage is TRBJ2-6, with D tentatively TRBD1 (5 bases). Looked up from germline, CDR1 is MNHEY and CDR2 is SMNVEV (reference sequence). The CDR3 runs 15 residues. With 5 bases removed from V and 0 bases from J, the gap between germline ends came to 8 bases. Here the CDR3 DNA reads TGTGCCAGCAGTAAGGGGAACTCTGGGGCCAACGTCCTGACTTTC. Protein sequence: CASSKGNSGANVLTF.

This chain links TRBV11-2 with TRBJ2-6, with D possibly being TRBD1 (5 bases). CDR3 length: 15 residues. Germline CDR1 reads SGHAT; CDR2 reads FQNNGV. Deletions cut 2 bases from V and 4 bases from J, with 9 bases between. CDR3 DNA sequence: TGTGCCAGCAGCTTATCCAGGGCCGGGGCCAACGTCCTGACTTTC. Translation: CASSLSRAGANVLTF.